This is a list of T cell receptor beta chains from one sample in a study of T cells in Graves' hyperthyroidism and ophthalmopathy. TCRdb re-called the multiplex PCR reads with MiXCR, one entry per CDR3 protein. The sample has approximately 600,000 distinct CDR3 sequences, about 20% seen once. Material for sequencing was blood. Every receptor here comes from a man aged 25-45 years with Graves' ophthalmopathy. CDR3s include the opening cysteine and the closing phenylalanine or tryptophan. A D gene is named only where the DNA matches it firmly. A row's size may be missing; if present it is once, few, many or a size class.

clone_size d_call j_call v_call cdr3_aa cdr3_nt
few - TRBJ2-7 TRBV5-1 CASGSRVAYEQYF TGCGCCAGCGGTAGTAGGGTAGCCTACGAGCAGTACTTC
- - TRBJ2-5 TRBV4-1 CASSQGVLRQETQYF TGCGCCAGCAGCCAAGGGGTCCTTCGACAAGAGACCCAGTACTTC
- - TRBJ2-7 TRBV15 CATSSARGSYEQYF TGTGCCACCAGCAGCGCCAGGGGCAGCTACGAGCAGTACTTC
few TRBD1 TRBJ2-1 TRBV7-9 CASSAKGAGEQFF TGTGCCAGCAGCGCAAAGGGGGCGGGTGAGCAGTTCTTC
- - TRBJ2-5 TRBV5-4 CASSLQGFQETQYF TGTGCCAGCAGCTTACAGGGTTTCCAAGAGACCCAGTACTTC
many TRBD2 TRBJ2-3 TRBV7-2 CASTLRTAGALDTQYF TGTGCCAGCACCCTTAGGACAGCGGGAGCCTTAGATACGCAGTATTTT
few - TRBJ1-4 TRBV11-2 CASSLNRATNEKLFF TGTGCCAGCAGCTTAAACAGGGCAACTAATGAAAAACTGTTTTTT
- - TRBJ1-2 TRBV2 CASSDRATNYGYTF TGTGCCAGCAGTGACAGGGCTACTAACTATGGCTACACCTTC
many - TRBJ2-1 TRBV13 CASSFRNEQFF TGTGCCAGCAGCTTCAGAAATGAGCAGTTCTTC
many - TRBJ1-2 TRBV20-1 CSALENGYTF TGCAGTGCTCTGGAAAATGGCTACACCTTC
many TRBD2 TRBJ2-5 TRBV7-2 CASSLYRAGKGETQYF TGTGCCAGCAGCTTATACCGAGCGGGGAAGGGAGAGACCCAGTACTTC
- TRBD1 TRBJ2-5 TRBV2 CASSEALRDRYQETQYF TGTGCCAGCAGTGAAGCGCTCAGGGACAGGTACCAAGAGACCCAGTACTTC
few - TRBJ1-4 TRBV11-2 CASSSPSTENANEKLFF TGTGCCAGCAGCTCCCCTTCAACCGAAAACGCTAATGAAAAACTGTTTTTT
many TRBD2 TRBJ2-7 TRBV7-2 CASSHGLARYEQYF TGTGCCAGCAGCCATGGACTAGCACGGTACGAGCAGTACTTC
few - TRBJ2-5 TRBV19 CASSITTGGTQYF TGTGCCAGTAGTATAACGACCGGCGGGACCCAGTACTTC
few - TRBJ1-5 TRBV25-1 CASSRGADQPQHF TGTGCCAGCAGTCGAGGGGCAGACCAGCCCCAGCATTTT
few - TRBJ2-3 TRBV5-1 CASSGGSSTDTQYF TGCGCCAGCAGCGGGGGCTCTAGCACAGATACGCAGTATTTT
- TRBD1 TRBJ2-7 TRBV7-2 CASSVTGGLGPYDQYF TGTGCCAGCAGCGTAACAGGGGGCCTCGGTCCCTACGATCAGTACTTC
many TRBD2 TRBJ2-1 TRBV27 CASSREGSYNEQFF TGTGCCAGCAGTAGGGAGGGGTCCTACAATGAGCAGTTCTTC
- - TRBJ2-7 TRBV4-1 CASGQDLSGGEQYF TGCGCCAGCGGCCAAGATTTGTCCGGCGGCGAGCAGTACTTC
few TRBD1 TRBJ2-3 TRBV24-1 CATSARQGAGDTQYF TGTGCCACCAGTGCTCGACAGGGGGCTGGAGATACGCAGTATTTT
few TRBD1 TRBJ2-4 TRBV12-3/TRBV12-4 CASTTSGQGALKKIQYF TGTGCCAGCACTACCTCGGGACAGGGAGCCTTAAAGAAGATTCAGTACTTC
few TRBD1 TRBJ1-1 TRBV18 CASTPRDRMGTEAFF TGTGCCAGCACCCCGAGGGACAGGATGGGCACTGAAGCTTTCTTT
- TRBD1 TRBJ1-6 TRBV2 CASKKDRVVHNSPLHF TGTGCCAGCAAGAAGGACAGGGTGGTACATAATTCACCCCTCCACTTT
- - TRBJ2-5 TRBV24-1 CATSDSGGETQYF TGTGCCACCAGTGACAGCGGCGGAGAGACCCAGTACTTC
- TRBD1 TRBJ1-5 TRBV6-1 CASSGWGQGSSNQPQHF TGTGCCAGCAGTGGATGGGGACAGGGGAGTAGCAATCAGCCCCAGCATTTT
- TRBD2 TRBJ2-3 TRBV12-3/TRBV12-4 CASSWGGSVDTQYF TGTGCCAGCAGTTGGGGGGGGTCGGTAGATACGCAGTATTTT
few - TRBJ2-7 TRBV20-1 CSAETGWSAYEQYF TGCAGTGCAGAAACAGGGTGGAGTGCATACGAGCAGTACTTC
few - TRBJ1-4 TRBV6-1 CASRDREWEKLFF TGTGCCAGCAGGGACAGAGAGTGGGAAAAACTGTTTTTT
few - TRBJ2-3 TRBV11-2 CASSFPGQAADTQYF TGTGCCAGCAGCTTTCCCGGGCAGGCCGCAGATACGCAGTATTTT
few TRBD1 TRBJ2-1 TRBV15 CATSSQIGTGGEQFF TGTGCCACCAGCAGTCAAATCGGGACAGGGGGTGAGCAGTTCTTC
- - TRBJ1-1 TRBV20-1 CSASGGTNTEAFF TGCAGTGCTAGTGGGGGGACCAACACTGAAGCTTTCTTT
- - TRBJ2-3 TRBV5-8 CASSWQSDTQYF TGTGCCAGCAGCTGGCAGTCAGATACGCAGTATTTT
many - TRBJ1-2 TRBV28 CASSLNVRGHYGYTF TGTGCCAGCAGTTTAAATGTGCGGGGGCACTATGGCTACACCTTC
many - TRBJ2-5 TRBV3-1 CASSQEEGPETQYF TGTGCCAGCAGCCAAGAGGAGGGACCCGAGACCCAGTACTTC
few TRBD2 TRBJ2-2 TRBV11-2 CASTRPMRLLAGDYTGELFF TGTGCCAGCACCCGCCCCATGAGGCTACTAGCGGGAGATTACACCGGGGAGCTGTTTTTT
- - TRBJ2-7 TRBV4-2 CASSRGTYSYEQYF TGTGCCAGCAGCCGCGGGACTTATTCCTACGAGCAGTACTTC
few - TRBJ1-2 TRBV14 CASSQEKELSYGYTF TGTGCCAGCAGCCAAGAGAAGGAGCTCTCGTATGGCTACACCTTC
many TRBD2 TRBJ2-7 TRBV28 CASTKAGVNPHEQYF TGTGCCAGCACCAAAGCGGGAGTAAATCCCCACGAGCAGTACTTC
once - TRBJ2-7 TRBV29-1 CSVVSSDSYEQYF TGCAGCGTTGTCTCTAGCGACTCCTACGAGCAGTACTTC
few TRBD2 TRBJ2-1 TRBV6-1 CASRPGLAGGYNEQFF TGTGCCAGCAGACCGGGACTAGCGGGAGGGTACAATGAGCAGTTCTTC
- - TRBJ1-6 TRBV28 CASSEPGWDSYNSPLHF TGTGCCAGCAGCGAACCCGGGTGGGACTCCTATAATTCACCCCTCCACTTT
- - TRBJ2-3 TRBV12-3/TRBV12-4 CASTWGYTDTQYF TGTGCCAGCACCTGGGGGTATACAGATACGCAGTATTTT
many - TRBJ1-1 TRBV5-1 CASSLAQTNTEAFF TGCGCCAGCAGCTTGGCCCAGACAAACACTGAAGCTTTCTTT
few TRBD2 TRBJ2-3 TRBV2 CASSELAGVSDTQYF TGTGCCAGCAGTGAACTGGCGGGAGTCTCAGATACGCAGTATTTT
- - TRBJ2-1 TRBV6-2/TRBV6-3 CASLNRGAGRYEQFF TGTGCCAGCCTCAACCGCGGGGCAGGGAGGTATGAGCAGTTCTTC
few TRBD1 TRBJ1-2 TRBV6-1 CASSTDRVRYGYTF TGTGCCAGCAGTACGGACAGGGTTAGATATGGCTACACCTTC
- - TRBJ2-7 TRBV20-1 CSARKRGFYEQYF TGCAGTGCTAGAAAGAGAGGGTTTTACGAGCAGTACTTC
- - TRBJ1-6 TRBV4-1 CASSQDSEGMNSPLHF TGCGCCAGCAGCCAAGATAGTGAGGGTATGAATTCACCCCTCCACTTT
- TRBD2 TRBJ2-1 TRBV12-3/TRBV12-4 CASSPPRGGFYNEQFF TGTGCCAGCAGTCCCCCGCGCGGGGGATTCTACAATGAGCAGTTCTTC
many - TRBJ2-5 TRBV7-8 CASSWGKEETQYF TGTGCCAGCAGCTGGGGGAAGGAAGAGACCCAGTACTTC
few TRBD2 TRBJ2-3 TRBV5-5 CASSPQSFLAGVPDTQYF TGTGCCAGCAGCCCTCAAAGCTTTTTAGCGGGAGTGCCAGACACGCAGTATTTT
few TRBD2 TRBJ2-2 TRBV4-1 CASSQVRRLADAGELFF TGCGCCAGCAGCCAAGTACGAAGACTAGCGGACGCCGGGGAGCTGTTTTTT
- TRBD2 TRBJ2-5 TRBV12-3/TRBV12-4 CASRIWGGETQYF TGTGCCAGCAGAATTTGGGGAGGGGAGACCCAGTACTTC
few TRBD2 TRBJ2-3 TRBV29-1 CSVHSLAGGTDTQYF TGCAGCGTCCACTCCTTAGCGGGAGGCACAGATACGCAGTATTTT
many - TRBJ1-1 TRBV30 CAWSVPDRRGTEAFF TGTGCCTGGAGTGTACCAGATAGGCGGGGGACTGAAGCTTTCTTT
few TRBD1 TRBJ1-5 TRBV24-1 CATSDWDRNQPQHF TGTGCCACCAGTGATTGGGACAGAAATCAGCCCCAGCATTTT
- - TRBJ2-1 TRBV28 CASSEPRGAYNEQFF TGTGCCAGCAGTGAACCCAGGGGTGCCTACAATGAGCAGTTCTTC
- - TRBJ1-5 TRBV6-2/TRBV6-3 CASTKDRNNQPQHF TGTGCCAGTACCAAGGACAGAAACAATCAGCCCCAGCATTTT
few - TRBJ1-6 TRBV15 CATQPKYNSPLHF TGTGCCACCCAGCCGAAGTATAATTCACCCCTCCACTTT